Presented here are 7 T cell receptor beta chains from one specimen sequenced in a study of blood T cell repertoires in COVID-19. Only in-frame clones appear in the TCRdb table, and some are missing; sequencing was by immunoSEQ multiplex PCR. The profile covers 200,000 to 250,000 clones, with about 86% appearing a single time and 10% taken by the ten largest. Sequencing used peripheral blood. These TCRs come from a woman aged 45 to 65 with COVID-19, enrolled during active disease.

V is TRBV29-1 and J is TRBJ1-1; the match to TRBD1 covers 7 bases. The CDR3 has 14 amino acids. Germline CDR1 is SQVTM and CDR2 is ANQGSEA. V was clipped by 6 bases and J by 1 base; unmatched bases: 8. The CDR3 loop is CSVGMGQKNTEAFF. CDR3 DNA: TGCAGCGTGGGGATGGGACAGAAGAACACTGAAGCTTTCTTT.

This clone was detected only once. The chain combines TRBV5-1 with TRBJ1-4, with a weak D call TRBD1 (5 bases). The CDR3 consists of 13 residues. The germline CDR1 and CDR2 sequences are SGHRS and YFSETQ. Trimming left V 5 bases short and J 7 bases short, with 12 bases between. The CDR3 region has the DNA TGCGCCAGCAGTAAGGGGTTGGGTGAAAAACTGTTTTTT. Amino acid sequence: CASSKGLGEKLFF.

V usage is TRBV9 and J usage is TRBJ2-5; D might be TRBD1 (5 bases). This CDR3 region has 12 residues. Deletions cut 0 bases from V and 5 bases from J, with 5 bases between. Germline CDR1 and CDR2: SGDLS and YYNGEE. In DNA form, the CDR3 reads TGTGCCAGCAGCGTAGACAGGGAGACCCAGTACTTC. The encoded protein is CASSVDRETQYF.

The CDR3 here is CASSFSLPAGGGHNEQFF. The CDR3 bases are TGTGCCAGCAGCTTCTCACTTCCTGCCGGGGGGGGGCACAATGAGCAGTTCTTC. The gene calls are TRBV7-9 and TRBJ2-1; 8 nucleotides match TRBD2. V was clipped by 3 bases and J by 5 bases; unmatched bases: 15. Per the germline V gene, CDR1 is SEHNR and CDR2 is FQNEAQ (reference sequence). There are 18 residues in the CDR3.

In its sample, this clone was seen a few times. The gene calls are TRBV6-5 and TRBJ1-1; D possibly corresponds to TRBD1 (6 bases). The CDR3 covers 15 residues. Germline V CDR1 and CDR2: MNHEY, SVGAGI. V was trimmed by 8 bases and J by 0 bases, leaving 16 bases between them. In DNA form, the CDR3 reads TGTGCCAGCCGACAATTCAGGGGCGTGAACACTGAAGCTTTCTTT. It specifies CASRQFRGVNTEAFF.

This clone was observed a single time. The chain couples TRBV7-2 to TRBJ1-1; D is possibly TRBD1 (5 bases). The CDR3 loop spans 12 amino acids. Looked up from germline, CDR1 is SGHTA and CDR2 is FQGNSA. Deletions cut 3 bases from V and 5 bases from J, with 7 bases between. The CDR3 spells CASSLAGTEAFF. The DNA of the CDR3 is TGTGCCAGCAGCTTGGCAGGGACTGAAGCTTTCTTT. Together with reference TRBV7-2 and TRBJ1-1, the CDR3 gives the full variable domain: GAGVSQSPSNKVTEKGKDVELRCDPISGHTALYWYRQSLGQGLEFLIYFQGNSAPDKSGLPSDRFSAERTGGSVSTLTIQRTQQEDSAVYLCASSLAGTEAFFGQGTRLTVV.

This chain uses TRBV19 with TRBJ2-1; 9 bases map to TRBD2. The junction had 8 bases not matched to a gene; V was cut back by 7 bases and J by 4 bases. Per germline, CDR1 LNHDA and CDR2 SQIVND (reference sequence). The CDR3 consists of 15 residues. The CDR3 nucleotides read TGTGCCAGTACGAGGGCTAGCGGGGCGTACAATGAGCAGTTCTTC. Protein product: CASTRASGAYNEQFF. Complete variable domain (other parts from reference TRBV19 and TRBJ2-1): DGGITQSPKYLFRKEGQNVTLSCEQNLNHDAMYWYRQDPGQGLRLIYYSQIVNDFQKGDIAEGYSVSREKKESFPLTVTSAQKNPTAFYLCASTRASGAYNEQFFGPGTRLTVL.